A single sample is the source of the 8 T cell receptor beta chains below, sequenced in a study of T cell responses to AZD1222 COVID-19 vaccine. Data came from immunoSEQ multiplex PCR; TCRdb stores just in-frame clones and leaves some out. The data hold 150,000 or so clones, with approximately 90% observed a single time. This sample comprised peripheral blood, obtained on day 0 of AZD1222 vaccination. These receptor sequences come from an adult in good health.

The genes are TRBV3-1 (or the pseudogene TRBV3-2) and TRBJ2-1; D might be TRBD2 (6 bases). Trimming shortened V by 7 bases and J by 2 bases, and 6 bases separated the two germline ends. Germline V gives CDR1 LGHDT, CDR2 YNNKEL (reference sequence). This CDR3 spans 12 amino acids. The CDR3 nucleotides are TGTGCCAGCATAGCGGCCTACAATGAGCAGTTCTTC. Its translation is CASIAAYNEQFF.

V is TRBV5-1 and J is TRBJ1-3; a possible D gene is TRBD1 (5 bases). Trimming took 3 bases from V and 4 from J, leaving 17 bases between them. Germline V gives CDR1 SGHRS, CDR2 YFSETQ. The CDR3 contains 16 residues. This CDR3 reads CASSWDRGGSGNTIYF. CDR3 nucleotides: TGCGCCAGCAGCTGGGACCGTGGAGGTTCGGGAAACACCATATATTTT.

J is TRBJ1-1 and V is TRBV3-1 (or the pseudogene TRBV3-2), with D unclear. Per germline, CDR1 LGHDT and CDR2 YNNKEL (reference sequence). Trimming took 4 bases from V and 11 from J, leaving 23 bases between them. This CDR3 region has 15 residues. Written as DNA, the CDR3 is TGTGCCAGCAGCCTCATGGGAAGTGGCCCTACCGAGGCTTTCTTT. Translating gives CASSLMGSGPTEAFF.

The rearrangement uses TRBV4-1 and TRBJ2-2; no definite D call. V was pared by 0 bases and J by 4 bases, with 9 bases between. The CDR3 spans 15 residues. From germline, CDR1 is MGHRA and CDR2 YSYEKL. Written as DNA, the CDR3 is TGCGCCAGCAGCCAAGACAATCAGCCCACCGGGGAGCTGTTTTTT. Encoded protein: CASSQDNQPTGELFF.

This clone was found a few times. J is TRBJ1-3 and V is TRBV7-2; no firm D call. In germline, CDR1 is SGHTA, CDR2 FQGNSA. CDR3 length: 16 residues. The germline V and J ends were trimmed by 5 bases and 6 bases, with 20 bases remaining between them. CDR3 region: CASSPYSRPVENTIYF. CDR3 DNA sequence: TGTGCCAGCAGCCCGTATTCCCGGCCAGTTGAAAACACCATATATTTT.

The chain is built from TRBV19 and TRBJ1-5; possibly TRBD1 for D (6 bases). The CDR3 runs 15 residues. Trimming cost V 5 bases and J 3 bases, with 14 bases left between them. CDR1 LNHDA and CDR2 SQIVND come from the germline V gene (reference sequence). CDR3 residues: CASSQIQGPNQPQHF. The CDR3 bases are TGTGCCAGTAGTCAGATACAGGGCCCCAATCAGCCCCAGCATTTT.

V is TRBV7-9 and J is TRBJ2-5; D is perhaps TRBD2 (6 bases). The CDR3 has 15 amino acids. V lost 5 bases and J lost 5, with 18 bases in between. CDR1 is SEHNR and CDR2 is FQNEAQ in the germline V gene (reference sequence). The CDR3 here is CASSAGTSPGETQYF. The CDR3 coding sequence is TGTGCCAGCAGCGCCGGGACTTCCCCGGGGGAGACCCAGTACTTC.

This chain uses TRBV7-9 with TRBJ2-7; the match to TRBD1 covers 9 bases. Germline V gene sequence: CDR1 SEHNR, CDR2 FQNEAQ (reference sequence). V was pared by 1 base and J by 0 bases, with 4 bases of the junction left unmatched. This CDR3 spans 16 amino acids. The chain's CDR3 is CASSLEGTGLSYEQYF. The DNA for the CDR3 is TGTGCCAGCAGCTTAGAAGGGACAGGGCTCTCCTACGAGCAGTACTTC.